This paragraph covers one T cell receptor beta chain sequence. The sample is drawn from a study of blood T cell repertoires in COVID-19. Study in general: Samples of COVID-19 (acute and convalescent) were obtained from the United States, Italy and Spain.

This table comes from immunoSEQ multiplex PCR, and its TCRdb copy is limited to in-frame clones, with some not included. Of some 300,000 clones listed, roughly 91% are singletons. J gave up 5 bases and V 2 bases, and 6 bases lay outside the gene matches. The germline V gene encodes CDR1 SNHLY and CDR2 FYNNEI. The CDR3 consists of 16 residues. Cohort assignment relied on participant-reported clinical history. This sequence originates from an older woman in a cohort exposed to, infected with or recovered from COVID-19 (not recorded which). Source material: PBMCs or T cells enriched from blood (not recorded which). The rearrangement uses TRBV2 and TRBJ2-5; 12 bases are shared with TRBD2. CDR3 amino acids: CASSENLAGGSETQYF. CDR3 nucleotide sequence: TGTGCCAGCAGTGAAAATCTAGCGGGAGGGTCTGAGACCCAGTACTTC.